This TCR beta chain was sequenced during a study of T-cell reconstitution after alpha-beta-depleted transplantation in children. Study-level points and caveats: Some patients showed high day-60 TCRbeta diversity, which derived from surviving recipient T cells and thymic progenitors. There were reportedly several hundred expanded graft clones from which alpha-beta T cells came about two months after transplant. The authors attributed T-cell counts and diversity one year after transplant mostly to newly produced T cells.

Preparation of the TCRbeta library used unique molecular identifiers. Each CDR3 protein is one row after TCRdb ran MiXCR on the PCR reads. The sample includes some 550,000 distinct CDR3 sequences, 23% seen only once; the top ten take 13% to 15%. V lost 3 bases, J lost 7 bases, and 10 bases lay in between. CDR3 length: 14 residues. Germline CDR1 reads MDHEN; CDR2 reads SYDVKM. A word on this clonotype: Its target is unknown.

Sequences were derived from PBMCs, mostly from graft donor cells, sampled 360 days after TCRalphabeta/CD19-depleted stem cell transplant. The chain employs TRBV28 and TRBJ1-6, with unresolved D. The origin of this receptor is a boy in the first two years of life who had a stem cell transplant for acute myeloid leukemia, so the T cells may come from the graft donor. The CDR3 reads CASSLLRANSPLHF. In nucleotides, the CDR3 is TGTGCCAGCAGTTTGTTGCGAGCCAATTCACCCCTCCACTTT.